The following is a T cell receptor beta chain sequence with its context. The antigen is not known. Sequencing was performed with immunoSEQ multiplex PCR; in TCRdb, only in-frame clones are kept and a portion is missing. The sample records about 380,000 clones, about 97% being singletons. The data originate from a study of shared clonotypes between healthy human individuals. Germline loops: CDR1 SEHNR, CDR2 FQNEAQ (reference sequence). This CDR3 is 17 amino acids long. The V segment lost 2 bases and the J segment 2 bases; nucleotides outside the gene matches: 6. Findings and limits, study-wide: Generation probabilities of non-shared clonotypes were lower (relative to those shared by all four donors).

This rearrangement joins TRBV7-9 to TRBJ2-1, with 10 bases identical to TRBD2. The sequenced sample was memory CD8+ T cells sorted from blood. The subset: CD45RO+ cells pooled with CCR7-negative TemRA cells. The clonotype originates from a young man in good health. The CDR3 loop reads CASSLFPSGRAYNEQFF. The DNA for the CDR3 is TGTGCCAGCAGCTTATTCCCAAGCGGGAGGGCCTACAATGAGCAGTTCTTC.